This T cell receptor beta chain was profiled in a study of lymphopenia after photon versus proton radiotherapy. Study results and limitations: After the lymphocyte nadir, photon-treated repertoires showed oligoclonal expansion, especially of CD8+ Temra cells.

From germline, CDR1 is SGHTA and CDR2 FQGTGA. The V segment lost 4 bases and the J segment 4 bases; nucleotides outside the gene matches: 20. The length of the CDR3 is 20 residues. With respect to this clone: Its antigen is currently unknown.

Data came from immunoSEQ multiplex PCR; TCRdb stores just in-frame clones and leaves some out. The sample has some 25,000 clones, 65% to 85% seen once. Here the sequenced sample was peripheral blood, taken from a patient treated with proton-based radiotherapy. This sequence originates from a woman in her 70s with pancreatic cancer. The V call is TRBV7-3, the J call TRBJ2-1; 9 bases are a match to TRBD2. The CDR3 here is CASSSPTRASGTDSYNEQFF. The CDR3 DNA is TGTGCCAGCAGCTCCCCCACGAGGGCTAGCGGGACGGACTCGTACAATGAGCAGTTCTTC.